These 8 T cell receptor beta chains share one sample of origin, sequenced in a study of regulatory T cells in long-lasting Graves disease. Researchers made TCR beta libraries by using iRepertoire HTBI primers and running Arm-PCR on CDR3 regions. MiXCR was run by TCRdb on the multiplex PCR reads, yielding one entry per CDR3 protein. The table lists some 240,000 distinct CDR3 sequences, 15% to 20% of them singletons. The sample's time point: newly diagnosed GD, antithyroid drugs for less than 3 months. Extracted RNA from PBMCs served as the source of the TCR library. The same specimen was also included in a second study, on T cells in Graves' hyperthyroidism and ophthalmopathy.

The source was peripheral blood mononuclear cells (PBMCs), collected at new diagnosis, from a patient treated with antithyroid drugs. The receptors shown here come from a young woman with Graves disease.

A note on this clonotype: A much larger clone sits a single nucleotide away, making a read error possible. The chain has TRBV5-1 and TRBJ1-1, with TRBD1 matching 8 bases. Germline CDR1 reads SGHRS; CDR2 reads YFSETQ. The CDR3 spans 14 residues. The CDR3 spells CACSVTGGGTEAFF. DNA of the CDR3: TGCGCCTGCAGCGTAACAGGGGGAGGCACTGAAGCTTTCTTT.

In this sample, this clonotype turned up many times. The chain carries TRBV11-2 and TRBJ2-5, with D possibly being TRBD1 or TRBD2 (5 bases each). The CDR3 has 14 amino acids. V was shortened by 5 bases and J by 4 bases, with 14 bases between the two germline ends. CDR1 and CDR2 (germline): SGHAT, FQNNGV. For the CDR3, the DNA is TGTGCCAGCAGCCCTCGGGACCCCCGAGAGACCCAGTACTTC. Protein sequence: CASSPRDPRETQYF. The variable domain in full, with the rest retrieved from reference TRBV11-2 and TRBJ2-5, is EAGVAQSPRYKIIEKRQSVAFWCNPISGHATLYWYQQILGQGPKLLIQFQNNGVVDDSQLPKDRFSAERLKGVDSTLKIQPAKLEDSAVYLCASSPRDPRETQYFGPGTRLLVL.

Note on this clonotype: Being one base from a much bigger clone, this may be a read error. The chain has TRBV28 and TRBJ1-5; D possibly corresponds to TRBD1 (5 bases). The CDR3 totals 14 residues. CDR1 is MDHEN and CDR2 is SYDVKM in the germline V gene. Here the CDR3 DNA reads TGTGTCAGCAGCCCGGCAGGGAGCAATCAGCCCCAGCATTTT. Translating it yields CVSSPAGSNQPQHF.

This clonotype showed up just once. The chain carries TRBV11-2 and TRBJ2-5, with TRBD2 identical over 12 bases. The J call is uncertain, as TRBJ2-1 better fits the DNA end. The CDR3 has 16 residues. The germline CDR1 and CDR2 sequences are SGHAT and FQNNGV. The CDR3, as DNA: TGTGCCAGCAGCGGGCTAGCGGGAGGGTACTTAGATGAGCAGTTCTTC. It yields the protein CASSGLAGGYLDEQFF.

The sample holds many counts of this clonotype. The CDR3 DNA is TGTGCCAGCAGTGACTCGAACGGTTGGAATGAGCAGTTCTTC. Translated, it gives CASSDSNGWNEQFF. V usage is TRBV6-4 and J usage is TRBJ2-1; no reliable D call. The CDR3 loop spans 14 amino acids. Between the trimmed V and J ends, which lost 0 bases and 7 bases, there was a span of 10 bases. Germline assignment: CDR1 MRHNA and CDR2 SNTAGT.

This clonotype was seen ten or more times. The rearrangement links TRBV2 to TRBJ2-3; D is unclear. The V end was cut by 7 bases, the J end by 0 bases, with 14 bases between. Germline CDR1 and CDR2: SNHLY and FYNNEI. This CDR3 contains 15 residues. The CDR3 sequence is CASNQPWSSTDTQYF. CDR3 in DNA: TGTGCCAGCAACCAGCCGTGGTCTAGCACAGATACGCAGTATTTT. Based on the CDR3 plus reference TRBV2 and TRBJ2-3, the full variable domain is EPEVTQTPSHQVTQMGQEVILRCVPISNHLYFYWYRQILGQKVEFLVSFYNNEISEKSEIFDDQFSVERPDGSNFTLKIRSTKLEDSAMYFCASNQPWSSTDTQYFGPGTRLTVL.

This clonotype occurred a few times. One base away lies a much larger clone, so this may be a sequencing read error. The chain employs TRBV28 and TRBJ1-1; possible D gene TRBD1, 6 bases. The CDR3 covers 15 residues. Germline assignment: CDR1 MDHEN and CDR2 SYDVKM. Trimming removed 7 bases from V and 0 bases from J, with 15 bases in between. The CDR3 protein is CASIDRRPLNTEAFF. CDR3 DNA sequence: TGTGCCAGCATAGACAGGAGGCCATTGAACACTGAAGCTTTCTTT.

The rearrangement links TRBV6-1 to TRBJ1-4, with D perhaps TRBD1 (6 bases). The CDR3 covers 13 residues. CDR1 is MNHNS and CDR2 is SASEGT in the germline V gene. V shed 7 bases and J shed 4 bases, with 10 bases lying between them. CDR3 nucleotide sequence: TGTGCCAGCAAACGGACAGTTAATGAAAAACTGTTTTTT. It specifies CASKRTVNEKLFF.